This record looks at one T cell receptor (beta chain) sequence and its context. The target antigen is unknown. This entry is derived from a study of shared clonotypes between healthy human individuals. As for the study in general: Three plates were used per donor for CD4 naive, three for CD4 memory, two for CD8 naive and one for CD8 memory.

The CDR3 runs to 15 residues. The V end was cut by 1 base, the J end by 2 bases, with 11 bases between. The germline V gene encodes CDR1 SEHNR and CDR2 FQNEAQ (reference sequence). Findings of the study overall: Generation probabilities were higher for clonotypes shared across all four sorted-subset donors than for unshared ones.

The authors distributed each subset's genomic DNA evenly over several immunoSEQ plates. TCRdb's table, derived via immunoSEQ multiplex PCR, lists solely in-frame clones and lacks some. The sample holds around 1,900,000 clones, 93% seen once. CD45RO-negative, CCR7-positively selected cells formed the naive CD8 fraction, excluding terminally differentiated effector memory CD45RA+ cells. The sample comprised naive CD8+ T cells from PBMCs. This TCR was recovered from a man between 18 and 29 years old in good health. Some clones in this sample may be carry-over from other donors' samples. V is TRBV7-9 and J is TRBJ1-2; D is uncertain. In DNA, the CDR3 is TGTGCCAGCAGCTTAGTTGGAGGGCCGAACTATGGCTACACCTTC. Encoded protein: CASSLVGGPNYGYTF.